The entry below describes one TCR beta chain. This entry is derived from a study of blood T cell repertoires in COVID-19. For the study at large: Acute-phase and convalescent COVID-19 samples originated in the United States, Italy and Spain. From T cells, B-cell-depleted T cells, or PBMCs came the material, which was cDNA or gDNA.

J gave up 2 bases and V 6 bases, and 15 bases lay outside the gene matches. This CDR3 has 18 amino acids. CDR1 and CDR2 from the germline V gene are ENHRY and SYGVKD. The authors' processing: Estimated nucleated cell counts came from reference gene primer amplification. Sequenced by immunoSEQ multiplex PCR; TCRdb stores in-frame clones only, minus some. Clone size and the V and J calls come from that table; the DNA yielded D and trimming. The sample shows around 180,000 clones, around 90% of them seen only once. This TCR came from a man aged 60 to 69 with acute or convalescent COVID-19. V gene TRBV10-3 combines with J gene TRBJ1-5; 8 bases map to TRBD1. Sequenced: peripheral blood. CDR3 residues: CAISVSSITGGGNQPQHF. The CDR3 DNA reads as TGTGCCATCAGCGTTTCCTCAATTACAGGGGGTGGCAATCAGCCCCAGCATTTT.